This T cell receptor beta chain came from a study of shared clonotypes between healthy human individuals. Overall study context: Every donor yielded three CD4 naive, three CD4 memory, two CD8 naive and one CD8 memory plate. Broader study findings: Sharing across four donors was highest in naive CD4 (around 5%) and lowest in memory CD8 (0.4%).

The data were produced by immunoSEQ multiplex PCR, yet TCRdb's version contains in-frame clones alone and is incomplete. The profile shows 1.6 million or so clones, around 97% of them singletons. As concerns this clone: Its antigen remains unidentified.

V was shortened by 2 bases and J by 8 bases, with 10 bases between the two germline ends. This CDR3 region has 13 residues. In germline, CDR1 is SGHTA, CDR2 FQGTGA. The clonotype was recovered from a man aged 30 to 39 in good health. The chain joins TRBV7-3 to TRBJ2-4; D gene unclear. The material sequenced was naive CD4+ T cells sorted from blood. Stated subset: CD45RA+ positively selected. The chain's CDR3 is CASSLEASDIQYF. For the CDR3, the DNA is TGTGCCAGCAGCTTAGAGGCTAGTGACATTCAGTACTTC.